The clone carrying this T cell receptor (beta chain) has a single count. This specimen comes from a study of blood T cell repertoires in COVID-19. The V segment lost 8 bases and the J segment 4 bases; nucleotides outside the gene matches: 4. Germline loops: CDR1 LGHNT, CDR2 FRNRAP. The CDR3 consists of 13 residues. Assay: immunoSEQ multiplex PCR; the TCRdb copy retains only in-frame clones and omits some. The data show some 510,000 clones, with around nine tenths seen just once and 1.5% to 2% held by the top ten. Recovered participants had two consecutive negative NP/OP PCR tests, healthcare professional clearance, or symptom resolution.

The rearrangement joins TRBV12-5 to TRBJ2-3; 9 nucleotides match TRBD2. The sample taken for sequencing was PBMCs or T cells enriched from blood (not recorded which). The clonotype comes from a woman aged 35 to 49 who had recovered from COVID-19. The CDR3 loop is CASIAGAADTQYF. CDR3 DNA: TGTGCTAGTATAGCGGGAGCAGCAGATACGCAGTATTTT. The whole variable domain, filled in from reference TRBV12-5 and TRBJ2-3, reads DARVTQTPRHKVTEMGQEVTMRCQPILGHNTVFWYRQTMMQGLELLAYFRNRAPLDDSGMPKDRFSAEMPDATLATLKIQPSEPRDSAVYFCASIAGAADTQYFGPGTRLTVL.